The 20 T cell receptor beta chains listed next were all sequenced from one sample in a study of T cells after yellow fever vaccination. One entry per CDR3 protein, called by TCRdb with MiXCR from the 5' RACE reads. Of hundreds of thousands of distinct CDR3 sequences listed, approximately 18% were seen once; the top ten hold 15% to 20%. Material: PBMCs, obtained before the yellow fever booster vaccination. The receptor set was obtained from a man aged 18 to 29 who received the YFV17D yellow fever vaccine.

This clonotype was seen a handful of times. The chain couples TRBV5-5 to TRBJ2-7; no definite D call. V was cut by 4 bases and J by 0 bases, with 14 bases left in between. There are 15 residues in the CDR3. Germline V gives CDR1 SGHKS, CDR2 YYEKEE (reference sequence). The CDR3 nucleotides are TGTGCCAGCAGCCCCACAGTACAGAGCTCCTACGAGCAGTACGTC. As protein: CASSPTVQSSYEQYV.

This clonotype turned up a few times. The chain has TRBV12-3 or TRBV12-4 and TRBJ1-5, with D tentatively TRBD1 (6 bases). Trimming removed 9 bases from V and 0 bases from J, with 12 bases in between. This CDR3 is built from 14 residues. The CDR3 protein is CASNRAISNQPQHF. The CDR3 bases are TGTGCCAGTAACAGGGCCATTAGCAATCAGCCCCAGCATTTT.

CDR3 DNA: TGTGCCAGCAGTTGGGACGGGTACGAGCAGTACGTC. Translation gives CASSWDGYEQYV. This sequence joins TRBV6-2 or TRBV6-3 and TRBJ2-7, with D possibly called TRBD1 or TRBD2 (5 bases each). This CDR3 spans 12 amino acids. Looked up from germline, CDR1 is MNHEY and CDR2 is SVGEGT. V was pared by 4 bases and J by 4 bases, with 8 bases between.

This clonotype was recorded a few times. The rearrangement links TRBV9 to TRBJ2-3; D gene ambiguous. Germline lookup yields CDR1 SGDLS and CDR2 YYNGEE. V was pared by 3 bases and J by 0 bases, with 17 bases between. The CDR3 totals 17 residues. The CDR3, as DNA: TGTGCCAGCAGCGAGAGGACGATAGCCTCAAGCACAGATACGCAGTATTTT. Its protein product is CASSERTIASSTDTQYF.

The V call is TRBV7-2, the J call TRBJ2-5, with 9 positions matching TRBD2. This CDR3 contains 16 residues. V shed 5 bases, J shed 1 base, and the junction held 8 bases outside the gene matches. CDR1 and CDR2 (germline): SGHTA, FQGNSA. The CDR3 sequence is CASSLGVAGVQETQYF. The CDR3 bases are TGTGCCAGCAGCCTCGGGGTAGCGGGGGTCCAAGAGACCCAGTACTTC.

The V call is TRBV11-2, the J call TRBJ1-2, with a weak D call TRBD1 (6 bases). V lost 8 bases and J lost 5, with 15 bases in between. The germline V gene has CDR1 SGHAT and CDR2 FQNNGV. This CDR3 is built from 13 residues. CDR3 in DNA: TGTGCCAGCCGGGGGGCCGGTGAATATGGCTACACCTTC. It translates to CASRGAGEYGYTF.

The chain employs TRBV5-1 and TRBJ1-1; D uncertain. The CDR3 covers 14 residues. With 4 bases removed from V and 0 bases from J, the gap between germline ends came to 10 bases. Germline lookup yields CDR1 SGHRS and CDR2 YFSETQ. The chain's CDR3 is CASSPIGMNTEAFF. In nucleotides, the CDR3 is TGCGCCAGCAGCCCCATAGGGATGAACACTGAAGCTTTCTTT.

This chain connects TRBV14 to TRBJ2-6, with D uncertain. The CDR3 totals 13 residues. Germline V gives CDR1 SGHDN, CDR2 FVKESK. Trimming shortened V by 8 bases and J by 4 bases, and 9 bases separated the two germline ends. CDR3 region: CASSTAGANVLTF. The CDR3 coding sequence is TGTGCCAGCTCGACCGCGGGGGCCAACGTCCTGACTTTC.

This clonotype was recorded at least ten times. The rearrangement links TRBV4-2 to TRBJ2-4, with 11 bases matching TRBD2. J was trimmed by 2 bases and V by 4 bases; bases with no gene match: 1. Germline V gene lookup returns CDR1 LGHNA and CDR2 YNFKEQ. The CDR3 is made up of 15 amino acids. CDR3 DNA sequence: TGTGCCAGCAGCCTAGCGGGGGGGCCCAAAAACATTCAGTACTTC. Translating it yields CASSLAGGPKNIQYF.

The chain combines TRBV12-3 or TRBV12-4 with TRBJ2-1; possibly TRBD2 for D (5 bases). The CDR3 length is 15 residues. Trimming took 6 bases from V and 6 from J, leaving 18 bases between them. Here the CDR3 DNA reads TGTGCCAGCAGCCCACGAAGGACTGAGGGCAATGAGCAGTTCTTC. Amino acid sequence: CASSPRRTEGNEQFF.

This clonotype was seen ten or more times. The chain carries TRBV12-3 or TRBV12-4 and TRBJ1-1, with D unclear. The CDR3 spans 14 residues. V was pared by 5 bases and J by 3 bases, with 13 bases between. The CDR3 region is CASSTRVGYTEAFF. In DNA form, the CDR3 reads TGTGCCAGCAGTACGAGGGTAGGGTACACTGAAGCTTTCTTT.

In its sample, this clonotype was seen a few times. The chain joins TRBV11-2 to TRBJ2-1; D perhaps matches TRBD2 (5 bases). CDR1 is SGHAT and CDR2 is FQNNGV in the germline V gene. The CDR3 contains 17 residues. Deletions cut 4 bases from V and 6 bases from J, with 22 bases between. The CDR3 protein is CASSYYAGAGSVNEQFF. The CDR3 DNA follows: TGTGCCAGCAGCTACTACGCAGGTGCGGGCTCCGTCAATGAGCAGTTCTTC.

This clonotype appeared many times. The J gene is TRBJ1-2, the V gene TRBV29-1, with TRBD1 identical over 9 bases. The CDR3 covers 14 residues. Trimming took 2 bases from V and 8 from J; bases not matched to a gene: 9. Germline CDR1 and CDR2: SQVTM and ANQGSEA. CDR3 coding DNA: TGCAGCGTTGAATCGGGGACAGGGTCGAGGGGCTACACCTTC. It translates to CSVESGTGSRGYTF.

The chain carries TRBV4-1 and TRBJ1-3; 10 bases line up with TRBD1. This CDR3 is 17 amino acids long. With 1 base clipped from V and 0 bases from J, the junction kept 3 bases outside the gene matches. Germline values: CDR1 MGHRA, CDR2 YSYEKL. The CDR3 spells CASSQGGTGASGNTIYF. CDR3 in DNA: TGCGCCAGCAGCCAAGGAGGGACAGGGGCCTCTGGAAACACCATATATTTT.

This clonotype was seen a few times. The chain is built from TRBV4-3 and TRBJ2-3; 7 bases line up with TRBD2. CDR3 size: 16 residues. CDR1 and CDR2 from the germline V gene are LGHNA and YSLEER. Germline trimming cut 0 bases from V and 2 bases from J; bases unmatched to any gene: 5. The CDR3 nucleotides are TGCGCCAGCAGCCAAGATCTAGGGACTAACACAGATACGCAGTATTTT. This gives the protein CASSQDLGTNTDTQYF.

The chain joins TRBV18 to TRBJ1-1; no definite D call. The V end lost 2 bases, the J end lost 6 bases, and 7 bases lay between the germline ends. This CDR3 is 12 amino acids long. Germline assignment: CDR1 KGHSH and CDR2 LQKENI. The CDR3 spells CASSPVGPEAFF. Written as DNA, the CDR3 is TGTGCCAGCTCACCAGTTGGACCTGAAGCTTTCTTT.

This clonotype has only a few counts. CDR3 sequence (DNA): TGCAGTGCTAGACCCGCGGGACAGGGGTTGGTTACGCAGTATTTT. It codes for CSARPAGQGLVTQYF. The V and J genes are TRBV20-1 and TRBJ2-3; 10 nucleotides match TRBD1. The CDR3 is made up of 15 amino acids. The J segment lost 8 bases and the V segment lost 2 bases, leaving 10 bases of the junction unmatched. Germline V gene lookup returns CDR1 DFQATT and CDR2 SNEGSKA (reference sequence).

V and J are TRBV30 and TRBJ2-1; TRBD2 might be the D (6 bases). Germline V gene lookup returns CDR1 GTSNPN and CDR2 SVGIG (reference sequence). The CDR3 length is 14 residues. Between the trimmed V and J ends, which lost 8 bases and 6 bases, there was a span of 20 bases. The CDR3 coding sequence is TGTGCCGCGGGGCGTGGAGCTTGGGGCAATGAGCAGTTCTTC. The encoded protein is CAAGRGAWGNEQFF.

This clonotype was seen a few times. The chain recombines TRBV25-1 with TRBJ2-1; D is tentatively TRBD1 or TRBD2 (7 bases each). The germline gives CDR1 MGHDK, CDR2 SYGVNS. Trimming cost V 4 bases and J 10 bases, with 17 bases left between them. This CDR3 has 14 amino acids. Here the CDR3 reads CASSVLGRGREQFF. CDR3 DNA: TGTGCCAGCAGTGTCCTGGGGAGGGGGCGCGAGCAGTTCTTC.

The V and J genes are TRBV5-1 and TRBJ2-7; D might be TRBD2 (7 bases). From germline, CDR1 is SGHRS and CDR2 YFSETQ. The CDR3 extends over 14 amino acids. Trimming left V 2 bases short and J 3 bases short, with 12 bases between. CDR3 loop: CASSFTGRDYEQYF. The CDR3 DNA follows: TGCGCCAGCAGCTTTACAGGGAGGGACTACGAGCAGTACTTC.